This T cell receptor (beta chain) derives from a study of cytomegalovirus exposure and HLA in healthy donors. PCR employed 60 Vbeta and 13 Jbeta primers. Some clones are missing from TCRdb's copy, which holds only in-frame ones; the method was immunoSEQ multiplex PCR. Found here are approximately 150,000 clones, 75% to 85% of them singletons; the top ten hold about 12%. Per germline, CDR1 LGHNT and CDR2 FRNRAP. The CDR3 is made up of 16 amino acids. Deletions cut 7 bases from V and 4 bases from J, with 21 bases between. Sequencing was performed on PBMCs. The clonotype was recovered from a woman in her forties or fifties in good health and CMV-seropositive. J is TRBJ2-3 and V is TRBV12-5; D possibly corresponds to TRBD1 (6 bases). The CDR3 here is CASAQILTGTADTQYF. The CDR3 DNA follows: TGTGCTAGTGCCCAAATTCTAACAGGGACCGCAGATACGCAGTATTTT. The full variable domain, with the rest looked up from reference TRBV12-5 and TRBJ2-3, is DARVTQTPRHKVTEMGQEVTMRCQPILGHNTVFWYRQTMMQGLELLAYFRNRAPLDDSGMPKDRFSAEMPDATLATLKIQPSEPRDSAVYFCASAQILTGTADTQYFGPGTRLTVL.